These 20 T cell receptor beta chains were all obtained from the same sample, sequenced in a study of prognosis after radiotherapy for stage I lung cancer. By two-round multiplex PCR, the TCR beta CDR3 was amplified from genomic DNA. Round-one PCR had primers specific to each TRBV and TRBJ gene. TCRdb itself ran the multiplex PCR reads through MiXCR, one entry per CDR3 protein. The sample contains some 60,000 distinct CDR3 sequences, more than 25% of which appear only once. The input for sequencing was PBMCs, taken before or after stereotactic body radiation therapy (not recorded which). Source of these receptors: a donor aged 50 or older with non-small cell lung cancer.

This clonotype was seen many times. This chain joins TRBV19 and TRBJ1-2, with D maybe TRBD1 (6 bases). With 2 bases removed from V and 3 bases from J, the gap between germline ends came to 10 bases. The germline V gene has CDR1 LNHDA and CDR2 SQIVND (reference sequence). This CDR3 is 14 amino acids long. The CDR3 reads CASSITGLDYGYTF. The CDR3 DNA reads as TGTGCCAGTAGTATAACAGGGTTGGACTATGGCTACACCTTC.

The rearrangement uses TRBV6-2 or TRBV6-3 and TRBJ2-3, with 7 bases matching TRBD2. Germline V CDR1 and CDR2: MNHEY, SVGEGT. V gave up 3 bases and J gave up 0 bases; unmatched junction bases: 3. The CDR3 covers 15 residues. The CDR3 region is CASSYGGGSTDTQYF. CDR3 nucleotides: TGTGCCAGCAGTTATGGGGGGGGGAGCACAGATACGCAGTATTTT.

This clonotype was counted many times. The chain is built from TRBV30 and TRBJ1-1, with TRBD1 matching 11 bases. The CDR3 has 14 residues. V was clipped by 0 bases and J by 4 bases; unmatched bases: 1. Looked up from germline, CDR1 is GTSNPN and CDR2 is SVGIG (reference sequence). CDR3 amino acids: CAWSVGTGGTEAFF. DNA for the CDR3: TGTGCCTGGAGTGTTGGGACAGGGGGCACTGAAGCTTTCTTT. Drawing the rest from reference TRBV30 and TRBJ1-1, the complete variable domain is SQTIHQWPATLVQPVGSPLSLECTVEGTSNPNLYWYRQAAGRGLQLLFYSVGIGQISSEVPQNLSASRPQDRQFILSSKKLLLSDSGFYLCAWSVGTGGTEAFFGQGTRLTVV.

This clonotype was observed at least ten times. The gene calls are TRBV6-5 and TRBJ1-2, with 7 bases aligning to TRBD1. Looked up from germline, CDR1 is MNHEY and CDR2 is SVGAGI. The trim removed 1 base at V and 6 bases at J, leaving 14 bases unmatched. The CDR3 covers 17 residues. Written as DNA, the CDR3 is TGTGCCAGCAGTTACTTGAAGTCCACCGGGACAGTCAATGGCTACACCTTC. Its protein is CASSYLKSTGTVNGYTF.

This clonotype was picked up many times. The chain couples TRBV12-3 or TRBV12-4 to TRBJ1-1, with 11 bases that match TRBD1. V lost 3 bases, J lost 8 bases, and 2 bases stayed unmatched. The CDR3 is made up of 13 amino acids. The CDR3 region is CASSLGQGGEAFF. In DNA, the CDR3 is TGTGCCAGCAGTTTGGGACAGGGGGGCGAAGCTTTCTTT.

The chain joins TRBV18 to TRBJ2-4; D is perhaps TRBD1 (6 bases). The CDR3 length is 16 residues. V lost 2 bases to trimming and J lost 3 bases, with 14 bases between them. Per the germline V gene, CDR1 is KGHSH and CDR2 is LQKENI. CDR3 bases: TGTGCCAGCTCACCAACGGTGGGGGCTGGCAAAAACATTCAGTACTTC. It yields the protein CASSPTVGAGKNIQYF.

This clonotype was counted ten times or more. The genes are TRBV20-1 and TRBJ1-1; D is perhaps TRBD1 (6 bases). Per the germline V gene, CDR1 is DFQATT and CDR2 is SNEGSKA (reference sequence). This CDR3 region has 15 residues. V shed 0 bases and J shed 0 bases, with 11 bases lying between them. The CDR3 bases are TGCAGTGCTAGAGATCCCGGGGACATGAACACTGAAGCTTTCTTT. Translating gives CSARDPGDMNTEAFF.

This clonotype was found many times. This rearrangement joins TRBV6-1 to TRBJ2-7; no clear D. Deletions cut 7 bases from V and 0 bases from J, with 10 bases between. This CDR3 has 13 amino acids. Germline-derived CDR1 and CDR2 are MNHNS and SASEGT. The CDR3: CASKSQGSYEQYF. The CDR3 region has the DNA TGTGCCAGCAAATCCCAAGGCTCCTACGAGCAGTACTTC.

By sample share, this clonotype is medium-sized. In DNA, the CDR3 is TGTGCCAGCAGCCCAGGACTAGCGGGGGGGGGGAATGAGCAGTTCTTC. Amino acid sequence: CASSPGLAGGGNEQFF. V gene TRBV7-9 combines with J gene TRBJ2-1, with 15 bases fitting TRBD2. Germline values: CDR1 SEHNR, CDR2 FQNEAQ (reference sequence). The CDR3 has 16 amino acids. The V gene end was trimmed by 5 bases and the J gene end by 7 bases; junction bases not matched to a gene: 6.

This clonotype was observed at least ten times. The gene calls are TRBV4-1 and TRBJ1-1, with D perhaps TRBD1 (5 bases). Germline loops: CDR1 MGHRA, CDR2 YSYEKL. This CDR3 comprises 17 residues. The germline V and J ends were trimmed by 0 bases and 0 bases, with 14 bases remaining between them. The CDR3 reads CASSQDRGSIMNTEAFF. CDR3 sequence (DNA): TGCGCCAGCAGCCAAGATAGGGGCAGCATAATGAACACTGAAGCTTTCTTT.

In this sample, this clonotype turned up many times. The rearrangement joins TRBV12-3 or TRBV12-4 to TRBJ1-5; tentatively, D is TRBD1 (5 bases). The CDR3 consists of 13 residues. V was trimmed by 5 bases and J by 10 bases, leaving 15 bases between them. The CDR3 bases are TGTGCCAGCAGTAGAGGGGCTTCCTCCCCCCAGCATTTT. Amino acid sequence: CASSRGASSPQHF.

Concerning this clonotype: Since a far larger clone is one base different, this is likely a read error. The chain combines TRBV7-2 with TRBJ2-7; maybe TRBD1 (5 bases). CDR1 is SGHTA and CDR2 is FQGNSA in the germline V gene. The CDR3 is made up of 16 amino acids. The CDR3 region has the DNA TGTTCCAGCAGTCCCGGCTCCAGGCAGGGAAACTACGAGCAGTACTTC. Protein: CSSSPGSRQGNYEQYF. The whole variable domain, filled in from reference TRBV7-2 and TRBJ2-7, reads GAGVSQSPSNKVTEKGKDVELRCDPISGHTALYWYRQSLGQGLEFLIYFQGNSAPDKSGLPSDRFSAERTGGSVSTLTIQRTQQEDSAVYLCSSSPGSRQGNYEQYFGPGTRLTVT.

This clonotype was seen more than once but under ten times. V is TRBV5-4 and J is TRBJ2-7; 10 bases are a match to TRBD2. Germline values: CDR1 SGHNT, CDR2 YYREEE (reference sequence). The CDR3 is 16 residues long. V lost 3 bases to trimming and J lost 0 bases; unmatched junction nucleotides: 6. CDR3 DNA sequence: TGTGCCAGCAGCTCCGCTAGCGGGGGAAGCTCCTACGAGCAGTACTTC. Translation gives CASSSASGGSSYEQYF.

This clonotype was recorded at least ten times. The genes are TRBV5-8 and TRBJ1-5; TRBD1 might be the D (5 bases). V was pared by 0 bases and J by 6 bases, with 10 bases between. The CDR3 has 14 amino acids. Per germline, CDR1 SGHTS and CDR2 YDEGEE. In nucleotides, the CDR3 is TGTGCCAGCAGCTTGGGGCAGGGATTTCAGCCCCAGCATTTT. Protein sequence: CASSLGQGFQPQHF.

Ten or more counts support this clonotype. V gene TRBV19 combines with J gene TRBJ2-7, with 7 bases lining up with TRBD1. The V gene's germline CDR1 is LNHDA and CDR2 SQIVND (reference sequence). V lost 5 bases, J lost 0 bases, and 10 bases stayed unmatched. The CDR3 contains 16 residues. The CDR3 loop reads CASSPGLGQSSYEQYF. In DNA form, the CDR3 reads TGTGCCAGTAGTCCCGGCCTGGGACAGAGCTCCTACGAGCAGTACTTC.

This clonotype came up many times. The genes are TRBV11-2 and TRBJ2-7; D gene unclear. The CDR3 runs 15 residues. CDR1 SGHAT and CDR2 FQNNGV come from the germline V gene. Deletions cut 2 bases from V and 5 bases from J, with 16 bases between. The CDR3 DNA is TGTGCCAGCAGCTTAAGGTCCACCCCCATCCACGAGCAGTACTTC. The encoded protein is CASSLRSTPIHEQYF.

Of note for this clonotype: A read error is possible here, since a much larger clone lies one base away. V usage is TRBV20-1 and J usage is TRBJ1-1; unclear D gene. The V gene lost 4 bases and the J gene lost 4 bases, with 16 bases spanning the gap. The CDR3 has 14 amino acids. Germline V gene data show CDR1 as DFQATT and CDR2 as SNEGSKA (reference sequence). The chain's CDR3 is CSAMRFASVTEAFF. As DNA, the CDR3 is TGCAGTGCTATGAGGTTTGCGTCGGTCACTGAAGCTTTCTTT.

This clonotype turned up a few times. The gene calls are TRBV4-3 and TRBJ2-5; D not resolved. CDR1 is LGHNA and CDR2 is YSLEER in the germline V gene. The CDR3 covers 14 residues. With 0 bases removed from V and 5 bases from J, the gap between germline ends came to 10 bases. CDR3 DNA: TGCGCCAGCAGCCAAGAAGGGCTGGGGGAGACCCAGTACTTC. It is translated as CASSQEGLGETQYF.

Regarding this clonotype: A far larger clone is one base from this, pointing to a likely read error. CDR3 residues: CASSAGLAWRTGELFF. In DNA, the CDR3 is TGTGCCAGCTCGGCGGGACTAGCGTGGAGGACCGGGGAGCTGTTTTTT. The gene calls are TRBV6-2 or TRBV6-3 and TRBJ2-2, with TRBD2 matching over 10 bases. The CDR3 is made up of 16 amino acids. After removal of 8 bases from V and 5 bases from J, the junction contained 11 bases not matched to a gene. The germline V gene encodes CDR1 MNHEY and CDR2 SVGEGT.

This clonotype showed up many times. This rearrangement joins TRBV7-9 to TRBJ2-7, with D tentatively TRBD2 (6 bases). Germline V lookup: CDR1 SEHNR, CDR2 FQNEAQ (reference sequence). This CDR3 comprises 13 residues. Trimming removed 1 base at V and 7 bases at J, with 11 bases between. The CDR3 here is CASSLGLGVEQYF. In nucleotides, the CDR3 is TGTGCCAGCAGCTTAGGACTAGGTGTGGAGCAGTACTTC. Together with reference TRBV7-9 and TRBJ2-7, the CDR3 gives the full variable domain: DTGVSQNPRHKITKRGQNVTFRCDPISEHNRLYWYRQTLGQGPEFLTYFQNEAQLEKSRLLSDRFSAERPKGSFSTLEIQRTEQGDSAMYLCASSLGLGVEQYFGPGTRLTVT.